This TCR beta chain was sequenced during a study of PD-L1 blockade in urothelial cancer. Overall study findings and caveats: Blood clones associated with the tumor expanded more at 3 weeks in durable-benefit patients. Below-median pretreatment blood TCR clonality was a predictor of better survival.

Time point indicated: peripheral blood 6 weeks after treatment start. Sequencing used immunoSEQ multiplex PCR; TCRdb keeps in-frame clones, though not all of them. The repertoire holds more than 90,000 clones, with around 78% as singletons. In the case of this clone: Its antigen is not known.

After removal of 4 bases from V and 2 bases from J, the junction contained 11 bases not matched to a gene. In germline, CDR1 is MGHRA, CDR2 YSYEKL. This CDR3 comprises 17 residues. The sequence was collected from an older man with urothelial cancer. Sample: PBMCs, taken around atezolizumab (anti-PD-L1) treatment. V gene TRBV4-1 combines with J gene TRBJ1-3, with 7 nucleotides matching TRBD1. CDR3 in amino acids: CASSPRAGGKAGNTIYF. As DNA, the CDR3 is TGCGCCAGCAGCCCGCGGGCAGGGGGAAAAGCTGGAAACACCATATATTTT.